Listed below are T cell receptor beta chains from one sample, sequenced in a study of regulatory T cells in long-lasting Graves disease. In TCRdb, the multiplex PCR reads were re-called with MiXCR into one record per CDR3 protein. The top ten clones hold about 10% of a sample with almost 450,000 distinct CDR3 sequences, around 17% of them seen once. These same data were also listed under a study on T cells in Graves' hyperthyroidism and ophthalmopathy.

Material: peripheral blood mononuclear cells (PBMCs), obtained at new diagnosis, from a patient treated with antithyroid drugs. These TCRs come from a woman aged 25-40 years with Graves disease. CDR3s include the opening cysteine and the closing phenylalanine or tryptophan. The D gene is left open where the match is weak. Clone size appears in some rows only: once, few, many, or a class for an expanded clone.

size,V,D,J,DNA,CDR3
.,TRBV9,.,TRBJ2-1,TGTGCCAGCAGCGTAGGCGTTGGAACTTACAATGAGCAGTTCTTC,CASSVGVGTYNEQFF
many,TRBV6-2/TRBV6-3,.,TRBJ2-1,TGTGCCAGCAGTTATAGGGGCAATGAGCAGTTCTTC,CASSYRGNEQFF
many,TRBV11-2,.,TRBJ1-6,TGTGCCAGCAGCTTCATCCGTCGTTCACCCCTCCACTTT,CASSFIRRSPLHF
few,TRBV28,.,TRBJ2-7,TGTGCCAGCAGTTTATCCCACCCGCGGGAGCAGTACTTC,CASSLSHPREQYF
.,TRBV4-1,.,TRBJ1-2,TGCGCCAGCAGCCAAGATCCCAGGCGACGGAGGACCTATGGCTACACCTTC,CASSQDPRRRRTYGYTF
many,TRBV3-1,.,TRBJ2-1,TGTGCCAGCAGCCAAGATGCCTATGAGCAGTTCTTC,CASSQDAYEQFF
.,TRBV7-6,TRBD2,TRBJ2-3,TGTGCCAGCAGCTTGGCCGGACTAGCGGGAGCGCAGTATTTT,CASSLAGLAGAQYF
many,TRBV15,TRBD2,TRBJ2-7,TGTGCCACCAGCAGAGAGAGGGCGGGAGCTGGTGAGCAGTACTTC,CATSRERAGAGEQYF
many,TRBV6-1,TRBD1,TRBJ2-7,TGTGCCAGCAGTCCTAAATGGACAGGCTCCTACGAGCAGTACTTC,CASSPKWTGSYEQYF
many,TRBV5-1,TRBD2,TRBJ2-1,TGCGCCAGCAGAAAAGCGGGAGGGCCTGGGGATGAAAGCTACAATGAGCAGTTCTTC,CASRKAGGPGDESYNEQFF
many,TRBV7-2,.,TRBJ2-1,TGTGCCAGCAGCTTAGCGCTGGAGCAGTTCTTC,CASSLALEQFF
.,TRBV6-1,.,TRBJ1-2,TGTGCCAGCAGTCGGGGGGGTCACTATGGCTACACCTTC,CASSRGGHYGYTF
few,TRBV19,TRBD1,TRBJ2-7,TGTGCCAGTAGTATGGACAGGGGTCCCTACGAGCAGTACTTC,CASSMDRGPYEQYF
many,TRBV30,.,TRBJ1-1,TGTGCCTGGAGACCAGGGGAGTCCACTGAAGCTTTCTTT,CAWRPGESTEAFF
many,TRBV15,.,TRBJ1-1,TGTGCCACCAGCACCAAAGTACGCAGGGGTAAAAATGAAGCTTTCTTT,CATSTKVRRGKNEAFF
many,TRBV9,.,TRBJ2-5,TGTGCCAGCAGCGTAGCAGGTCCAGAGACCCAGTACTTC,CASSVAGPETQYF
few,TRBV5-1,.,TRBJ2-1,TGCGCCAGCAGCTTGTTTCCTCGGGACTCCAATGAGCAGTTCTTC,CASSLFPRDSNEQFF
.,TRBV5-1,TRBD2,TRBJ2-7,TGCGCCAGCAGCTTAGGGGGGACTAGCGGGACCTACGAGCAGTACTTC,CASSLGGTSGTYEQYF
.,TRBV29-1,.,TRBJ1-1,TGCAGCGTTATGTCCGGACTGAACACTGAAGCTTTCTTT,CSVMSGLNTEAFF
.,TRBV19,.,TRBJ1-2,TGTGCCATTACTACAGGTGGCTACACCTTC,CAITTGGYTF
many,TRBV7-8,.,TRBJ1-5,TGTGCCAGCAGCTCCCCCTGGATCAGGCCCCAGCATTTT,CASSSPWIRPQHF
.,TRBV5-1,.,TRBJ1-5,TGCGCCAGCAGCCCGGACCCGGACAGTGTTTGGCCCCAGCATTTT,CASSPDPDSVWPQHF
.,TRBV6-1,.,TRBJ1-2,TGTGCCAGCAGGTCAAATAAGGGAAGCAACTATGGCTACACCTTC,CASRSNKGSNYGYTF
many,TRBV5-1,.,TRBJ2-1,TGCGCCAGCAGCTATGGACTAACCCACAATGAGCAGTTCTTC,CASSYGLTHNEQFF
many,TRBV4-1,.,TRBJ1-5,TGCGCCAGCAGCCAAAGGTCAGGTCTCGGCAATCAGCCCCAGCATTTT,CASSQRSGLGNQPQHF
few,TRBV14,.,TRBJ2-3,TGTGCCAGCAGCCAAGCTGGGCGGGATACGCAGTATTTT,CASSQAGRDTQYF
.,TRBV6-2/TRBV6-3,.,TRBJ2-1,TGTGCCAGCAGTTACGGTGCGCGCAGGATTGAGCAGTTCTTC,CASSYGARRIEQFF
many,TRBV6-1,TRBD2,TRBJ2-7,TGTGCCAGCAGTCATGGGACTAGCGGGAGGGCCGGACCTTTC,CASSHGTSGRAGPF
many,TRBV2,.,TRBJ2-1,TGTGCCAGCAGGGGTACAGGACTTCCGAGGGTGTCCTACAATGAGCAGTTCTTC,CASRGTGLPRVSYNEQFF
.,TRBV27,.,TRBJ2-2,TGTGCCAGCAGTTACAGGGTCGGGGACACCGGGGAGCTGTTTTTT,CASSYRVGDTGELFF
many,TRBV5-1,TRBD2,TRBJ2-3,TGCGCCAGTAGAGGGGTGTGGGGACTAGCTTCAGATACGCAGTATTTT,CASRGVWGLASDTQYF
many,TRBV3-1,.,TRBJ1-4,TGTGCCAGCAGTCAGGGAAGGGGGAATGAAAAACTGTTTTTT,CASSQGRGNEKLFF
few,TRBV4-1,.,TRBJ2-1,TGCGCCAGCAGCCAAGTAGGCGTCAGCTCCTACAATGAGCAGTTCTTC,CASSQVGVSSYNEQFF
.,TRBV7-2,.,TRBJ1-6,TGTGCCAGCGCACGGAGCAATTCACCCCTCCACTTT,CASARSNSPLHF
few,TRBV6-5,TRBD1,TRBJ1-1,TGTGCCAACAGTTACTCCCCATACGGACAGGGGAACACTGAAGCTTTCTTT,CANSYSPYGQGNTEAFF
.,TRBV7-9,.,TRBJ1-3,TGTGCCAGCAGCTTACCGGGGACGGAGAGAAACACCATATATTTT,CASSLPGTERNTIYF
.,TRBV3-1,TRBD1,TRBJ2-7,TGTGCCAGCAGCCAAAGATCGGGACAGGAGTACTTC,CASSQRSGQEYF
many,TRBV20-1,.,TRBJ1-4,TGCAGTGCCCCTGGGGAGGCTGAAAAACTGTTTTTT,CSAPGEAEKLFF
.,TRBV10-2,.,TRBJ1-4,TGCGCCAGCAGCGGGCTGGCTGGCGAAAAACTGTTTTTT,CASSGLAGEKLFF
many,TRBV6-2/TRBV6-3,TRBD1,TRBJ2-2,TGTGCCAGCAAAGACAGGGGGAACACCGGGGAGCTGTTTTTT,CASKDRGNTGELFF
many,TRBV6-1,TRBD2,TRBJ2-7,TGTGCCAGCACGTCCTCGGGACTAGCGGGCGCCTACGAGCAGTACTTC,CASTSSGLAGAYEQYF
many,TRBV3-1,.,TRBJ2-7,TGTGCCAGCAGCCAAGACTCGGCTAGCGCGGGCGAGCAGTACTTC,CASSQDSASAGEQYF
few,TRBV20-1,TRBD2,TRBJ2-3,TGCAGTGCTCCAGGACCAGCGGGAGCCACAGATACGCAGTATTTT,CSAPGPAGATDTQYF
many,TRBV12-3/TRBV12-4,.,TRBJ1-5,TGTGCCAGCAGTCCTTCCGATAGTCAGCCCCAGCATTTT,CASSPSDSQPQHF
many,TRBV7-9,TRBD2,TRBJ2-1,TGTGCCAGCAGCGATGGTATAGGACTAGTCGAGCAGTTCTTC,CASSDGIGLVEQFF
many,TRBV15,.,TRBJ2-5,TGTGCCACCAGCAGACCGGGACTTTACGAGACCCAGTACTTC,CATSRPGLYETQYF
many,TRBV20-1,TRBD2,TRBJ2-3,TGCAGTGCGGCGAGACTAGCGGGACTCACAGATACGCAGTATTTT,CSAARLAGLTDTQYF
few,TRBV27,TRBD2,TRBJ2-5,TGTGCCAGCAGTTCCACAGGACTAGCGGACCAAGAGACCCAGTACTTC,CASSSTGLADQETQYF
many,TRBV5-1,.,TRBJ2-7,TGCGCCACCCGACGCGGCGGGACAGACTCCTACGAGCAGTACTTC,CATRRGGTDSYEQYF
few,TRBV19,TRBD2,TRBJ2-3,TGTGCCAGTCGACTAGCGGCCAGCACAGATACGCAGTATTTT,CASRLAASTDTQYF
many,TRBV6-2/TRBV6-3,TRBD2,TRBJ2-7,TGTGCCAGCAGTGAGATTTTAGGACTAGCGGGAGAGGGCGAGCAGTACTTC,CASSEILGLAGEGEQYF
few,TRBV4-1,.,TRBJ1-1,TGCGCCAGCGCGCGACAGAGCCGGAACACTGAAGCTTTCTTT,CASARQSRNTEAFF
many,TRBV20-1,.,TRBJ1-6,TGCAGTGCCCGCCGGACTGGACGCAATTCACCCCTCCACTTT,CSARRTGRNSPLHF
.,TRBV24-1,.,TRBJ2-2,TGTGCCACCAGTTCTGTCAAACCCAACACCGGGGAGCTGTTTTTT,CATSSVKPNTGELFF
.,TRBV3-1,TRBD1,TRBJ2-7,TGTGCCAGCAGCCACGGGACAGGGAAAACCTACGAGCAGTACTTC,CASSHGTGKTYEQYF